The T cell receptor (beta chain) under discussion was sequenced for a study of T-cell reconstitution after alpha-beta-depleted transplantation in children. The study's findings and limits: About two months after transplant, alpha-beta T cells reportedly came from several hundred expanded graft clones. T-cell counts and diversity were attributed mostly to newly produced T cells one year after transplant. Surviving recipient T cells and intrathymic progenitors accounted for some patients' high TCRbeta diversity at day 60.

Deletions cut 6 bases from V and 8 bases from J, with 11 bases between. This CDR3 is built from 13 residues. The germline CDR1 and CDR2 sequences are SNHLY and FYNNEI. The TCRbeta library incorporated unique molecular identifiers. One entry per CDR3 protein results from TCRdb running MiXCR on the PCR reads. Of about 16,000 distinct CDR3 sequences detected, about 5% appear once; the ten largest clones hold around 7.2%. This clonotype has only a few counts. The antigen remains unidentified. Source: PBMCs, taken before TCRalphabeta/CD19-depleted stem cell transplant. This chain uses TRBV2 with TRBJ1-6; D gene ambiguous. The clonotype was recovered from a boy aged 5 to 17 with acute lymphoblastic leukemia, due to receive a stem cell transplant. Written as DNA, the CDR3 is TGTGCCAGCAGCCCAAGGAGGGATTCACCCCTCCACTTT. This gives the protein CASSPRRDSPLHF.